This T cell receptor beta chain was captured by sequencing in a study of CD8+CD57+ T cells in acquired aplastic anemia. The CDR3 consists of 15 residues. CDR1 is LNHDA, CDR2 SQIVND, per germline (reference sequence). Profiles of TCR beta VDJ and CDR3 were generated from a genomic DNA template. Each CDR3 protein gets one entry after TCRdb re-called the reads with MiXCR. Found here are tens of thousands of distinct CDR3 sequences, 60% to 80% of them singletons; the top ten hold about 60%. Patients chosen for sequencing had CD8+CD57+ cells that had expanded, as shown by flow cytometry. Blood samples were obtained from patients who had received no prior therapy. Notes on the study in general: A set of more than 25 CD8+ CDR3 sequences was shared between patients and controls, and these sequences appeared highly expressed in patients.

The count of this clonotype is one. Antigen: not known. The genes are TRBV19 and TRBJ2-1, with 9 positions matching TRBD2. The J call could be wrong; TRBJ2-7 is a better fit for the DNA end. This receptor was obtained from a human donor with aplastic anemia. What was sequenced was sorted CD4+, CD8+, or CD8+CD57+ T cells (not recorded which) from PBMCs. This CDR3 reads CASSGLAGLNNEQYF. DNA for the CDR3: TGTGCCAGTAGTGGCCTAGCGGGATTAAACAATGAGCAGTACTTC.